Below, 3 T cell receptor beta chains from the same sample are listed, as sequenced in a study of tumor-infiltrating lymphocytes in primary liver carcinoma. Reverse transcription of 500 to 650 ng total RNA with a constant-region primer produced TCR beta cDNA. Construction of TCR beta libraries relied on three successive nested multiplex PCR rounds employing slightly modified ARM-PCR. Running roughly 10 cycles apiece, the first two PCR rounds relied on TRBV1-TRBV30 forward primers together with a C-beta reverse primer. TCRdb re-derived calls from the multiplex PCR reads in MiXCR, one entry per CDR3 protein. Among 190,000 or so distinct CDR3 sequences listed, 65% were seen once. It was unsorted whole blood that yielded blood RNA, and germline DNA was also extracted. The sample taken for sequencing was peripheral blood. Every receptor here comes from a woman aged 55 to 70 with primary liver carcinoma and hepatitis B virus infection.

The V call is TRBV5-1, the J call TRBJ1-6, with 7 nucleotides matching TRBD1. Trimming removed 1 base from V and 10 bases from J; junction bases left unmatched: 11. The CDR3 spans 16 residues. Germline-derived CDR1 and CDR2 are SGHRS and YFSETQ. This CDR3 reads CASSLWAGGADSPLHF. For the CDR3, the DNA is TGCGCCAGCAGCTTGTGGGCAGGGGGTGCGGACTCACCCCTCCACTTT.

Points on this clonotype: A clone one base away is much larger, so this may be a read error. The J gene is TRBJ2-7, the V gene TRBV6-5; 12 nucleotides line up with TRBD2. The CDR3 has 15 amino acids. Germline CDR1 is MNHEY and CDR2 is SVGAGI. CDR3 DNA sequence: TGTGCCAGCAGGGTGACTAGCGGGAGCTCCTACGAGCAGCACTTC. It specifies CASRVTSGSSYEQHF.

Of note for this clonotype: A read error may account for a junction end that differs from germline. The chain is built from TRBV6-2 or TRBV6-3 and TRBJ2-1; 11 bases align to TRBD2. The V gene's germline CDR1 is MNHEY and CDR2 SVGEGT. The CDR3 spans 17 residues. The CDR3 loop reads CTSSYPATSGIYNEQFF. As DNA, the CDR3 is TGTACCAGCAGTTACCCGGCGACTAGCGGGATCTACAATGAGCAGTTCTTC.